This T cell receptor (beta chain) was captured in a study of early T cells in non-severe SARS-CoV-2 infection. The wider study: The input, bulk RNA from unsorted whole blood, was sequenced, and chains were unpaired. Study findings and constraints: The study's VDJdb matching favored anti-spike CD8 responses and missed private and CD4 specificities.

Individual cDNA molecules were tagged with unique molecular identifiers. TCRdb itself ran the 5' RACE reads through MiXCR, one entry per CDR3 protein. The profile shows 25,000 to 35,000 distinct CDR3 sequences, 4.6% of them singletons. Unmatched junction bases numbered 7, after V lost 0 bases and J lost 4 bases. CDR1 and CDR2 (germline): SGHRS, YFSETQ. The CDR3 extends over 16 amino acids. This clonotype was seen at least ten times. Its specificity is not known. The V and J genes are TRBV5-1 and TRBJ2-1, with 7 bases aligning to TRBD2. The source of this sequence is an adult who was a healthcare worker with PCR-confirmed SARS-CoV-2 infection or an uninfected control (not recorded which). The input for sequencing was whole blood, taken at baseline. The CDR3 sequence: CASSLAAGSGYNEQFF. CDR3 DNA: TGCGCCAGCAGCTTGGCAGCGGGATCGGGGTACAATGAGCAGTTCTTC.